This entry lists 10 T cell receptor beta chains sequenced from one sample in a study of shared clonotypes between healthy human individuals. Data came from immunoSEQ multiplex PCR; TCRdb stores just in-frame clones and leaves some out. The table includes about 1,500,000 clones, approximately 97% detected once. Sequencing used naive CD4+ T cells sorted from blood. Subset reported: CD45RA+ positively selected. These receptors were obtained from a man aged 25 to 45 in good health.

The chain is built from TRBV19 and TRBJ1-1, with D perhaps matching TRBD1 (5 bases). Germline CDR1 LNHDA, CDR2 SQIVND (reference sequence). Trimming stripped 6 bases from V and 0 bases from J, with 20 bases between. The CDR3 length is 17 residues. The CDR3 region is CASRAPGPGRVNTEAFF. CDR3 bases: TGTGCCAGTAGGGCACCGGGGCCCGGGAGGGTGAACACTGAAGCTTTCTTT.

V usage is TRBV6-6 and J usage is TRBJ2-7; D not resolved. V shed 4 bases and J shed 1 base, with 8 bases lying between them. Germline CDR1 reads MNHNY; CDR2 reads SVGAGI (reference sequence). CDR3 length equals 13 residues. The CDR3 region has the DNA TGTGCCAGCAGTTCTTACACATCCTACGAGCAGTACTTC. It encodes CASSSYTSYEQYF.

The V and J genes are TRBV5-5 and TRBJ2-5; D remains ambiguous. There are 14 residues in the CDR3. V was cut by 0 bases and J by 2 bases, with 8 bases left in between. Germline lookup yields CDR1 SGHKS and CDR2 YYEKEE (reference sequence). The CDR3 coding sequence is TGTGCCAGCAGCTTGGGAACAGAACAAGAGACCCAGTACTTC. This sequence encodes CASSLGTEQETQYF.

This clone was counted a single time. The chain's CDR3 is CAISGLPNYEQYF. In nucleotides, the CDR3 is TGTGCCATTTCGGGACTACCAAACTACGAGCAGTACTTC. The chain uses TRBV10-3 and TRBJ2-7; 7 nucleotides align to TRBD2. Germline assignment: CDR1 ENHRY and CDR2 SYGVKD. CDR3 length equals 13 residues. Unmatched junction bases numbered 8, after V lost 9 bases and J lost 3 bases.

This rearrangement joins TRBV11-1 to TRBJ2-1; 8 bases match TRBD2. The CDR3 has 14 residues. Germline CDR1 and CDR2: SGHAT and FQDESV (reference sequence). The V and J ends lost 3 bases and 6 bases, in that order; junction bases with no gene match: 4. The CDR3: CASSFYGRANEQFF. Here the CDR3 DNA reads TGTGCCAGCAGCTTTTACGGGAGGGCCAATGAGCAGTTCTTC. The entire variable domain, with the rest obtained from reference TRBV11-1 and TRBJ2-1, is as follows: EAEVAQSPRYKITEKSQAVAFWCDPISGHATLYWYRQILGQGPELLVQFQDESVVDDSQLPKDRFSAERLKGVDSTLKIQPAELGDSAMYLCASSFYGRANEQFFGPGTRLTVL.

The chain employs TRBV4-2 and TRBJ1-2; no firm D call. The CDR3 consists of 11 residues. Germline CDR1 and CDR2: LGHNA and YNFKEQ. V dropped 1 base and J dropped 8 bases, with 5 bases sitting between them. The CDR3 sequence: CASSQADGYTF. The CDR3 DNA reads TGTGCCAGCAGCCAAGCCGACGGCTACACCTTC.

In its sample, this clone was seen once. The chain is built from TRBV18 and TRBJ2-2; 10 positions match TRBD1. Germline V gives CDR1 KGHSH, CDR2 LQKENI. This CDR3 is built from 16 residues. V lost 6 bases and J lost 5; bases outside the gene matches: 9. CDR3 bases: TGTGCCAGCTCTTCGACAGGGGGCATCGGGACCGGGGAGCTGTTTTTT. Protein product: CASSSTGGIGTGELFF.

Turning to this clone: Other DNA sequences in the same sample also yield this CDR3. This chain links TRBV5-1 with TRBJ2-1; weak D call: TRBD1 (5 bases). Germline V lookup: CDR1 SGHRS, CDR2 YFSETQ. The CDR3 runs 14 residues. V was pared by 0 bases and J by 3 bases, with 7 bases between. The CDR3 DNA reads TGCGCCAGCAGCTTGGGTGACAGCTACAATGAGCAGTTCTTC. Amino acid sequence: CASSLGDSYNEQFF.

The chain joins TRBV27 to TRBJ2-7, with 7 bases matching TRBD1. Germline CDR1 reads MNHEY; CDR2 reads SMNVEV (reference sequence). The CDR3 is 15 amino acids. V shed 6 bases, J shed 3 bases, and the junction held 11 bases outside the gene matches. The CDR3 sequence: CASRTIRDRVYEQYF. The DNA of the CDR3 is TGTGCCAGCAGAACGATCCGGGACAGAGTCTACGAGCAGTACTTC.

V gene TRBV27 combines with J gene TRBJ1-3; D gene uncertain. Germline CDR1 reads MNHEY; CDR2 reads SMNVEV (reference sequence). The V and J ends lost 6 bases and 0 bases respectively, with 9 bases between them. The CDR3 extends over 14 amino acids. CDR3 residues: CASRNIFSGNTIYF. DNA of the CDR3: TGTGCCAGCAGAAACATCTTCTCTGGAAACACCATATATTTT.